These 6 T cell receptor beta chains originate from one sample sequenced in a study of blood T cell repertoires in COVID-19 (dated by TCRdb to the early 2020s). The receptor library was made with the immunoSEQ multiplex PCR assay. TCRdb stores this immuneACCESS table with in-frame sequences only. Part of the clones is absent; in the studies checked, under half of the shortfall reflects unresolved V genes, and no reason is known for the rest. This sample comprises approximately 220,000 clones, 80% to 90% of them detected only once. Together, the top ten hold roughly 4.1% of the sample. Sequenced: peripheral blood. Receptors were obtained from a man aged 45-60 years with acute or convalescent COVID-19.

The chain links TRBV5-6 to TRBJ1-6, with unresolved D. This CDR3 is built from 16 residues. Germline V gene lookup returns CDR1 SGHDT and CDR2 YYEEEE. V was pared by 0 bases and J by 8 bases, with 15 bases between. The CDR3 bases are TGTGCCAGCAGCTTGGTAGGAGGGCCTATGGATTCACCCCTCCACTTT. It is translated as CASSLVGGPMDSPLHF.

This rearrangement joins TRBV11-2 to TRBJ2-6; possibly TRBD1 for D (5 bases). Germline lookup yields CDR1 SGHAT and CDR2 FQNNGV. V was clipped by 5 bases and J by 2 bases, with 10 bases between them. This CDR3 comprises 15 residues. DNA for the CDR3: TGTGCCAGCAGCCTTACAGGTGCTGGGGCCAACGTCCTGACTTTC. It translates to CASSLTGAGANVLTF.

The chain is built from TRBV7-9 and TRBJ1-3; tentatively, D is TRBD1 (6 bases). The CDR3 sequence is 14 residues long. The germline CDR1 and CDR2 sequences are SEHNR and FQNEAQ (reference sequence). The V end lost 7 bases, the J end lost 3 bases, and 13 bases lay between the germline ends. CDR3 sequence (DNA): TGTGCCAGCACCTACAGGGCTTTTGGAAACACCATATATTTT. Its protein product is CASTYRAFGNTIYF.

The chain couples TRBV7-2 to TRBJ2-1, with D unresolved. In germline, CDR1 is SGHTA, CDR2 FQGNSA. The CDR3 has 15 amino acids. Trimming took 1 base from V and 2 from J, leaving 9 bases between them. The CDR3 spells CASSLGGMTYNEQFF. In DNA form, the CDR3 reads TGTGCCAGCAGCTTAGGAGGAATGACCTACAATGAGCAGTTCTTC.

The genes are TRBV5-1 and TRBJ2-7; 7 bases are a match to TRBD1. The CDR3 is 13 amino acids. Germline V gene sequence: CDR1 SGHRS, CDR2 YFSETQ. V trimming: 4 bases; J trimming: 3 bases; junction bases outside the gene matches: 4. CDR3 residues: CASSRDSYYEQYF. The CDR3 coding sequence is TGCGCCAGCAGCCGGGACAGCTACTACGAGCAGTACTTC.

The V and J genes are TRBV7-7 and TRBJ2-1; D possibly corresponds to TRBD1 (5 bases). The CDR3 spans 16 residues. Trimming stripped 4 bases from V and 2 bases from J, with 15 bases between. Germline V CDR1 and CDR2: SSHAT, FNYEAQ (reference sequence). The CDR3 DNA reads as TGTGCCAGCAGCTACCATCAGGGAAGCCCCTACAATGAGCAGTTCTTC. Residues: CASSYHQGSPYNEQFF.